The rows below give T cell receptor beta chains drawn from one sample of a study of T cell responses to AZD1222 COVID-19 vaccine. The protocol was immunoSEQ multiplex PCR, while the TCRdb copy is restricted to in-frame clones and leaves out a portion. The table lists roughly 120,000 clones, 70% to 90% of them singletons, with less than 8% in the top ten. Sequencing used peripheral blood, obtained on day 0 of AZD1222 vaccination. These receptors were collected from an adult in good health. The CDR3 runs from the conserved cysteine through the conserved F or W. The D gene is left open where the match is weak. Clone size is given for some rows only: seen once, a few or many times, or a class if the clone is expanded.

-,TRBJ1-5,-,TRBV7-2,TGTGCCAGCAGCCGGTTGGGTAGCAATCAGCCCCAGCATTTT,CASSRLGSNQPQHF
-,TRBJ1-1,TRBD1,TRBV11-1,TGTGCCAGCAGCTTAGGGACAGGGAACACTGAAGCTTTCTTT,CASSLGTGNTEAFF
-,TRBJ1-1,TRBD1,TRBV19,TGTGCCAGTAGTATCGACAGGGGGGCGAACACTGAAGCTTTCTTT,CASSIDRGANTEAFF
few,TRBJ2-1,TRBD2,TRBV6-6,TGTGCCAGCAGTTACTCTTCGGGGGGGCCAGTCCATGAGCAGTTCTTC,CASSYSSGGPVHEQFF
-,TRBJ1-1,TRBD1,TRBV7-8,TGTGCCAGCAGCTTACGGACAGGGGCGAACACTGAAGCTTTCTTT,CASSLRTGANTEAFF
-,TRBJ1-1,-,TRBV11-2,TGTGCCAGCAACTTAGCCCCGACAGTCGAAGCTTTCTTT,CASNLAPTVEAFF
-,TRBJ1-6,-,TRBV6-2/TRBV6-3,TGTGCCAGCAGTTTTTTCGAATCACCCCTCCACTTT,CASSFFESPLHF
-,TRBJ1-4,-,TRBV7-8,TGTGCCAGCAGCCCCGGGACCCTCAATGAAAAACTGTTTTTT,CASSPGTLNEKLFF
-,TRBJ1-1,TRBD1,TRBV30,TGTGCCTGGAGTGTAGGGACAGGGCCTGAAGCTTTCTTT,CAWSVGTGPEAFF
-,TRBJ2-7,-,TRBV7-2,TGTGCCAGCAGCTTAAAATCCCATCAAGGGGGCTACGAGCAGTACTTC,CASSLKSHQGGYEQYF
-,TRBJ2-7,-,TRBV12-3/TRBV12-4,TGTGCCAGCAGTTATGGGATCTACGAGCAGTACTTC,CASSYGIYEQYF
-,TRBJ1-5,-,TRBV27,TGTGCCAGCAGCAAAAGGGAAAATCAGCCCCAGCATTTT,CASSKRENQPQHF
-,TRBJ1-1,-,TRBV6-6,TGTGCCAGCAGTTACTCGAATGGGAACACTGAAGCTTTCTTT,CASSYSNGNTEAFF
-,TRBJ1-1,-,TRBV18,TGTGCCAGCTCACCTACACAGAACACTGAAGCTTTCTTT,CASSPTQNTEAFF
-,TRBJ2-5,-,TRBV3-1/TRBV3-2,TGTGCCAGCAGCCAAGGGGCCCAAGGGGAGACCCAGTACTTC,CASSQGAQGETQYF
-,TRBJ2-1,TRBD2,TRBV6-4,TGTGCCAGCAGCCCGGACGGGGGGGCCGTCGGTGAGCAGTTCTTC,CASSPDGGAVGEQFF
-,TRBJ2-7,TRBD2,TRBV6-5,TGTGCCAGCAGGACTAGCGGGGGGGCAGGCTACGAGCAGTACTTC,CASRTSGGAGYEQYF